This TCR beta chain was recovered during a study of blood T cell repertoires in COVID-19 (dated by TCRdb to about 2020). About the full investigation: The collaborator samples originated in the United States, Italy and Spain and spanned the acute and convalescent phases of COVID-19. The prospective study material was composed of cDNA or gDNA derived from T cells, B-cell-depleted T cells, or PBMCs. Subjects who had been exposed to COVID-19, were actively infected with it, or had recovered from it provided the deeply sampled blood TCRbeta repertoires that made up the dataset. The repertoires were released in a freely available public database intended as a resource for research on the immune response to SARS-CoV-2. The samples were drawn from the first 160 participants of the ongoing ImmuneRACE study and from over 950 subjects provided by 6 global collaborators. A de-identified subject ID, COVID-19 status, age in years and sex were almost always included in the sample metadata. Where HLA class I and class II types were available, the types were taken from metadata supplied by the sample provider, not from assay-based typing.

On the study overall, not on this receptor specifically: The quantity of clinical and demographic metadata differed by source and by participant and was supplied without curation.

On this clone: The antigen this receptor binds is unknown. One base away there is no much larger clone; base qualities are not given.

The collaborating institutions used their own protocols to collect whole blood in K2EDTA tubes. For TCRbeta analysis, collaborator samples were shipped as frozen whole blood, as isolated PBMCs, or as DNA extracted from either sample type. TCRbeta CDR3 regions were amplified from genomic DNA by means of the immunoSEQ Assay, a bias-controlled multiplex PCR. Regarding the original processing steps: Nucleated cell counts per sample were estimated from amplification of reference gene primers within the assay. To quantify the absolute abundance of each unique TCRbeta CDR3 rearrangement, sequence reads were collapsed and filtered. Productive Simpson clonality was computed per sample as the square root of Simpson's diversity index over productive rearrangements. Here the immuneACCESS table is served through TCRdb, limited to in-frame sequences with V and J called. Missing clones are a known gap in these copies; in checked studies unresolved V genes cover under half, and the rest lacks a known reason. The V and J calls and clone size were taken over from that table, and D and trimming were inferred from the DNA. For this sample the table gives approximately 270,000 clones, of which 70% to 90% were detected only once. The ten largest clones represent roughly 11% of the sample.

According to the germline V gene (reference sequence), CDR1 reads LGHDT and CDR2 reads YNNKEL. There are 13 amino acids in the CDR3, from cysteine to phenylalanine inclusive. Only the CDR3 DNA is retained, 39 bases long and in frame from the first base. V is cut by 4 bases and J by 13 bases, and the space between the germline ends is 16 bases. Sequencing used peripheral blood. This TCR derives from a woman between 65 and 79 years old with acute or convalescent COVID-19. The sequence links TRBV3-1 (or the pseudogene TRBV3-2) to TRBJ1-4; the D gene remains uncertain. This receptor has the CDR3 CASSPSPGGRLFF. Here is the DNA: TGTGCCAGCAGCCCCTCCCCGGGAGGGAGACTGTTTTTT.